Shown below are 13 T cell receptor beta chains from a single sample sequenced in a study of T cells in localized non-small cell lung cancer. The data were produced by immunoSEQ multiplex PCR, yet TCRdb's version contains in-frame clones alone and is incomplete. The repertoire consists of under 35,000 clones, with roughly 90% occurring once and the leading ten covering 3.5% to 5%. The sample here was peripheral blood mononuclear cells, taken before any cancer treatment. The receptors were sampled from a woman aged 40-75 years with stage III lung adenocarcinoma.

This clone was recorded once. The gene calls are TRBV7-2 and TRBJ2-3; maybe TRBD1 (5 bases). The germline V and J ends were trimmed by 3 bases and 6 bases, with 7 bases remaining between them. The CDR3 covers 12 residues. Germline V CDR1 and CDR2: SGHTA, FQGNSA. In DNA, the CDR3 is TGTGCCAGCAGCTTTTCAGGGGATACGCAGTATTTT. It encodes CASSFSGDTQYF.

This clone was seen just once. The V call is TRBV7-2, the J call TRBJ2-1, with 9 bases fitting TRBD2. Germline CDR1 is SGHTA and CDR2 is FQGNSA. This CDR3 has 15 residues. The V and J ends lost 3 bases and 3 bases, in that order; junction bases with no gene match: 3. CDR3: CASSLTSGDYNEQFF. Written as DNA, the CDR3 is TGTGCCAGCAGCTTGACTAGCGGAGACTACAATGAGCAGTTCTTC.

This chain uses TRBV20-1 with TRBJ2-3; D may be TRBD2 (7 bases). The V gene's germline CDR1 is DFQATT and CDR2 SNEGSKA (reference sequence). This CDR3 spans 11 amino acids. CDR3 sequence reads: CRGGDTDTQYF. The CDR3 DNA is TGCAGAGGGGGGGACACAGATACGCAGTATTTT.

The genes are TRBV11-3 and TRBJ2-1; 8 positions match TRBD2. The V and J ends lost 5 bases and 10 bases, in that order; junction bases with no gene match: 10. The CDR3 runs 14 residues. The germline CDR1 and CDR2 sequences are SGHNT and YENEEA. CDR3 DNA: TGTGCCAGCAGCCCCGGGACTAGGGGTTTAGAGCAGTTCTTC. Translating gives CASSPGTRGLEQFF.

The V call is TRBV19, the J call TRBJ2-6; TRBD1 agrees at 10 bases. CDR1 LNHDA and CDR2 SQIVND come from the germline V gene (reference sequence). Trimming at V came to 5 bases and at J to 2 bases, leaving 12 bases not matched to a gene. The CDR3 is made up of 19 amino acids. The CDR3 DNA is TGTGCCAGTAGTTCACCCTCCGGGACAGGGGCACCTGGGGCCAACGTCCTGACTTTC. Residues: CASSSPSGTGAPGANVLTF.

The genes are TRBV30 and TRBJ1-1; 8 nucleotides agree with TRBD1. This CDR3 has 14 amino acids. The ends lost 2 bases at V and 7 bases at J; junction bases unmatched: 9. Germline V CDR1 and CDR2: GTSNPN, SVGIG (reference sequence). The chain's CDR3 is CAWSIGTGRNEAFF. The DNA of the CDR3 is TGTGCCTGGAGTATAGGGACAGGACGAAATGAAGCTTTCTTT.

Comments on this clone: In the same sample, other DNA sequences code for this CDR3. The rearrangement links TRBV11-2 to TRBJ2-7; 10 bases line up with TRBD2. V lost 4 bases and J lost 7; bases outside the gene matches: 4. The CDR3 length is 13 residues. Germline-derived CDR1 and CDR2 are SGHAT and FQNNGV. The DNA for the CDR3 is TGTGCCAGCAGCTATCTAGCGGGGGAGGAGCAGTACTTC. As protein: CASSYLAGEEQYF. Full variable domain (outside the CDR3, taken from reference TRBV11-2 and TRBJ2-7): EAGVAQSPRYKIIEKRQSVAFWCNPISGHATLYWYQQILGQGPKLLIQFQNNGVVDDSQLPKDRFSAERLKGVDSTLKIQPAKLEDSAVYLCASSYLAGEEQYFGPGTRLTVT.

This chain links TRBV5-1 with TRBJ1-2; 10 bases align to TRBD1. In germline, CDR1 is SGHRS, CDR2 YFSETQ. This CDR3 has 14 amino acids. The V segment lost 3 bases and the J segment 2 bases; nucleotides outside the gene matches: 1. CDR3 sequence (DNA): TGCGCCAGCAGCTCGGACAGGGGGAACTATGGCTACACCTTC. It yields the protein CASSSDRGNYGYTF.

This sequence joins TRBV10-2 and TRBJ1-1; tentative D call: TRBD1 (5 bases). The CDR3 is 13 residues long. Deletions cut 9 bases from V and 1 base from J, with 12 bases between. Germline loops: CDR1 WSHSY, CDR2 SAAADI. In DNA form, the CDR3 reads TGCGCCAGTACTCCCCAGGGGAACACTGAAGCTTTCTTT. It encodes CASTPQGNTEAFF.

V and J are TRBV7-2 and TRBJ1-2; the D is unclear. This CDR3 is 16 amino acids long. CDR1 is SGHTA, CDR2 FQGNSA, per germline. V was pared by 2 bases and J by 0 bases, with 13 bases between. The CDR3 protein is CASSLPDRISNYGYTF. CDR3 in DNA: TGTGCCAGCAGCTTACCCGACCGGATTTCTAACTATGGCTACACCTTC.

This sequence joins TRBV2 and TRBJ1-2; D may be TRBD1 (6 bases). CDR1 and CDR2 from the germline V gene are SNHLY and FYNNEI. The germline V and J ends were trimmed by 2 bases and 4 bases, with 14 bases remaining between them. The CDR3 is 15 residues long. The CDR3 nucleotides read TGTGCCAGCAGTGAAAATGGACAGATACCCTATGGCTACACCTTC. Its translation is CASSENGQIPYGYTF.

CDR3 sequence: CASRTNRNYEQYF. In nucleotides, the CDR3 is TGTGCCAGCAGGACGAACAGAAACTACGAGCAGTACTTC. This sequence joins TRBV27 and TRBJ2-7; D gene ambiguous. Trimming cost V 6 bases and J 3 bases, with 12 bases left between them. CDR1 MNHEY and CDR2 SMNVEV come from the germline V gene (reference sequence). This CDR3 has 13 residues.

The chain's CDR3 is CASSFPPGQDIEKLFF. CDR3 in DNA: TGTGCCAGCAGTTTTCCACCGGGACAGGATATCGAAAAACTGTTTTTT. The chain carries TRBV6-6 and TRBJ1-4; the match to TRBD1 covers 8 bases. CDR3 length: 16 amino acids. The J segment lost 8 bases and the V segment lost 4 bases, leaving 12 bases of the junction unmatched. CDR1 is MNHNY, CDR2 SVGAGI, per germline (reference sequence).